This T cell receptor beta chain derives from a study of T cells in Graves' hyperthyroidism and ophthalmopathy. General study results and limits: The model identified upcoming ophthalmopathy a median approximately seven months ahead of onset. Appearing also in blood were most of the thyroid clonotypes expanded above 0.001. Ophthalmopathy could be told apart from stable hyperthyroidism with a 13 V-J model.

There are a few counts of this clonotype. Its antigen is not identified. TCR beta CDR3 regions were amplified from RNA transcripts. TCR CDR3 regions were first amplified by RT-PCR with HTBI primers. Using its own MiXCR run on the multiplex PCR reads, TCRdb lists one record per CDR3 protein. The repertoire holds 490,000 or so distinct CDR3 sequences, under 25% seen once, with about half in the top ten. The CDR3 has 15 residues. The V and J ends lost 2 bases and 4 bases, in that order; junction bases with no gene match: 7. Germline V lookup: CDR1 MNHNS, CDR2 SASEGT. This chain joins TRBV6-1 and TRBJ1-1; 7 nucleotides match TRBD1. The sequenced sample consisted of blood. The origin of this receptor is an older woman with Graves' ophthalmopathy. The CDR3 nucleotides read TGTGCCAGCAGTGAACGACAGGGTGGAGGCACTGAAGCTTTCTTT. Translation gives CASSERQGGGTEAFF.